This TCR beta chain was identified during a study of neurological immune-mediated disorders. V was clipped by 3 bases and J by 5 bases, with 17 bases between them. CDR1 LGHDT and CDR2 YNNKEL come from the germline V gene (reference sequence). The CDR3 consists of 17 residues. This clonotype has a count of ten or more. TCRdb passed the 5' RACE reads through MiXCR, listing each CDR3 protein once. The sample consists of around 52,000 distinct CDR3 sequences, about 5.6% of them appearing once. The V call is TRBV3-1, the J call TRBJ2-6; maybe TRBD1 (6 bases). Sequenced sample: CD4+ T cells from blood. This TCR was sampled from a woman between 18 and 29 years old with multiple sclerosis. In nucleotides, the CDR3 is TGTGCCAGCAGCCAGGGCCACAGGGCAGAACGGGCCAACGTCCTGACTTTC. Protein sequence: CASSQGHRAERANVLTF. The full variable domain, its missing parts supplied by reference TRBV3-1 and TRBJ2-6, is DTAVSQTPKYLVTQMGNDKSIKCEQNLGHDTMYWYKQDSKKFLKIMFSYNNKELIINETVPNRFSPKSPDKAHLNLHINSLELGDSAVYFCASSQGHRAERANVLTFGAGSRLTVL.